This T cell receptor beta chain appears in the sequencing data of a study of OX40 agonist ivuxolimab in advanced cancers. Study overall: Dose-escalation patients had hepatocellular carcinoma, melanoma, renal cell or head and neck cancer. Partial response was recorded in three patients: one hepatocellular carcinoma and two cutaneous melanoma cases. Aged roughly 23 to 80 with a mean of approximately 60 years, they were 82.7% male.

Produced via immunoSEQ multiplex PCR; TCRdb's table is partial and in-frame only. Here the sample spans tens of thousands of clones, roughly 89% being singletons. The CDR3 length is 13 residues. The V and J ends lost 10 bases and 5 bases, in that order; junction bases with no gene match: 10. The germline CDR1 and CDR2 sequences are ENHRY and SYGVKD. Study-wide results and caveats: Expanded clones were, on average, more numerous in CD8+ T cells than in CD4+.

As concerns this clone: Its antigen remains unknown.

This material consisted of CD4+ or CD8+ T cells sorted from blood, taken in a trial of the OX40 agonist ivuxolimab. The receptor's source is an adult with an advanced solid tumor such as melanoma, head and neck, liver or kidney cancer. The chain couples TRBV10-3 to TRBJ2-5, with 7 bases matching TRBD2. The CDR3 is CATSAGVRETQYF. CDR3 DNA: TGTGCCACCTCCGCGGGGGTTCGGGAGACCCAGTACTTC.